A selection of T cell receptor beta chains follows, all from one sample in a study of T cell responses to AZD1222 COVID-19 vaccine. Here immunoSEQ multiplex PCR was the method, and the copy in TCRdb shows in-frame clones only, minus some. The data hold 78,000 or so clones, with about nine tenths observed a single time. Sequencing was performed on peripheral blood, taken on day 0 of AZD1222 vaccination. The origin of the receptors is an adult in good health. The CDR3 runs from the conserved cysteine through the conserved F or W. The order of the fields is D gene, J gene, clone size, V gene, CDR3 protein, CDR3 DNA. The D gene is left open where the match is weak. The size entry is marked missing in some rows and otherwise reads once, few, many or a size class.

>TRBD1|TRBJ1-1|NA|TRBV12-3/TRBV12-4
CASSLYRGTEAFF
TGTGCCAGCAGTTTATACAGGGGTACTGAAGCTTTCTTT
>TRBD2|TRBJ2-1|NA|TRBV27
CASSTRRTSGVGNEQFF
TGTGCCAGCAGTACTCGAAGAACTAGCGGGGTGGGCAATGAGCAGTTCTTC
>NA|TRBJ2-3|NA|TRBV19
CATGTYPSTDTQYF
TGTGCCACCGGGACGTACCCTAGCACAGATACGCAGTATTTT
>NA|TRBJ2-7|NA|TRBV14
CASSGQTFSSEQYF
TGTGCCAGCAGTGGTCAAACCTTTTCCTCCGAGCAGTACTTC
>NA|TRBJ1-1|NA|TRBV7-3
CASSLGSGVMNTEAFF
TGTGCCAGCAGCTTAGGGTCCGGGGTAATGAACACTGAAGCTTTCTTT
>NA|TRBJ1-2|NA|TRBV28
CASSPIGDQRIYGYTF
TGTGCCAGCAGTCCCATTGGGGATCAGAGAATCTATGGCTACACCTTC
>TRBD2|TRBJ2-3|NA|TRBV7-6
CASSQSGALWDTQYF
TGTGCCAGCAGCCAGAGCGGGGCCCTTTGGGATACGCAGTATTTT
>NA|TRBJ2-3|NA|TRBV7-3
CASSLGTTRDTQYF
TGTGCCAGCAGCCTCGGGACCACCCGAGATACGCAGTATTTT
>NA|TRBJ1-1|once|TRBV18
CASSPRQVNTEAFF
TGTGCCAGCTCACCACGACAGGTGAACACTGAAGCTTTCTTT
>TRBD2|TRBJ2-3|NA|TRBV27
CASSLLGSGWLTDTQYF
TGTGCCAGCAGTTTATTGGGTAGCGGGTGGCTGACAGATACGCAGTATTTT